This T cell receptor (beta chain) was found in a study of monozygotic twins with inflammatory bowel disease. The CDR3 has 14 amino acids. The germline gives CDR1 KGHSY, CDR2 FQNENV. Using the 5' RACE reads, TCRdb records one entry per CDR3 protein without DNA. This repertoire comprises about 350,000 distinct CDR3 sequences; its ten largest clones make up 2% to 2.5%. This sequence joins TRBV16 and TRBJ1-6. Sequencing was carried out using blood. The receptor comes from a human donor with ulcerative colitis or Crohn's disease, or a healthy co-twin of an affected twin (not recorded which). CDR3 loop: CASSQSTQNSPLHF.